A single sample gave rise to the 10 T cell receptor beta chains below, sequenced in a study of T cells in Graves' hyperthyroidism and ophthalmopathy. Using RNA transcripts as the source, TCR beta CDR3 regions were amplified. TCR CDR3 regions were first amplified by RT-PCR with HTBI primers. From the multiplex PCR reads, TCRdb called clonotypes with MiXCR, one entry per CDR3 protein. In the table there are approximately 560,000 distinct CDR3 sequences, 35% to 55% of which are singletons. Sequencing used peripheral blood or thyroid tissue (not recorded which). These receptors originate from a woman between 18 and 29 years old with Graves' hyperthyroidism.

This clonotype was counted between two and nine times. The V and J genes are TRBV6-2 or TRBV6-3 and TRBJ2-7; 8 bases align to TRBD1. V lost 2 bases to trimming and J lost 2 bases; unmatched junction nucleotides: 8. The CDR3 loop spans 16 amino acids. Germline lookup yields CDR1 MNHEY and CDR2 SVGEGT. CDR3 sequence reads: CASSYLGQGEPYEQYF. CDR3 sequence (DNA): TGTGCCAGCAGTTACCTCGGACAGGGTGAACCCTACGAGCAGTACTTC.

The chain carries TRBV14 and TRBJ1-1; D unclear. V lost 4 bases and J 2 bases, leaving 14 bases between the germline ends. This CDR3 has 15 amino acids. The germline V gene encodes CDR1 SGHDN and CDR2 FVKESK. CDR3 in DNA: TGTGCCAGCAGCCTCCGGGCAGGCGTCAACACTGAAGCTTTCTTT. It codes for CASSLRAGVNTEAFF.

This clonotype was detected once. The chain couples TRBV6-1 to TRBJ1-3; D is undetermined. Trimming took off 6 bases at V and 8 bases at J, with 17 bases between the two ends. Germline V gene data show CDR1 as MNHNS and CDR2 as SASEGT. The CDR3 has 14 amino acids. The CDR3, as DNA: TGTGCCAGCAGACCACCGCGGGATGGCTACACCATATATTTT. This translates into CASRPPRDGYTIYF.

This clonotype is a singleton in its sample. This chain joins TRBV2 and TRBJ1-1; D gene unclear. CDR3 length: 16 residues. Deletions cut 4 bases from V and 1 base from J, with 16 bases between. Germline V gene data show CDR1 as SNHLY and CDR2 as FYNNEI. The CDR3, as DNA: TGTGCCAGCAGTGTTACAGCCAAAGGTTGGAACACTGAAGCTTTCTTT. Protein sequence: CASSVTAKGWNTEAFF. The full variable domain, rest sourced from reference TRBV2 and TRBJ1-1, is EPEVTQTPSHQVTQMGQEVILRCVPISNHLYFYWYRQILGQKVEFLVSFYNNEISEKSEIFDDQFSVERPDGSNFTLKIRSTKLEDSAMYFCASSVTAKGWNTEAFFGQGTRLTVV.

This clonotype has a count of ten or more. The J gene is TRBJ2-2, the V gene TRBV15; D not resolved. V was pared by 1 base and J by 4 bases, with 7 bases between. Germline V gene data show CDR1 as LNHNV and CDR2 as YYDKDF (reference sequence). The CDR3 has 14 amino acids. This CDR3 is CATSRADGTGELFF. The CDR3 nucleotides are TGTGCCACCAGCAGAGCGGATGGCACCGGGGAGCTGTTTTTT. The full variable domain, rest sourced from reference TRBV15 and TRBJ2-2, is DAMVIQNPRYQVTQFGKPVTLSCSQTLNHNVMYWYQQKSSQAPKLLFHYYDKDFNNEADTPDNFQSRRPNTSFCFLDIRSPGLGDTAMYLCATSRADGTGELFFGEGSRLTVL.

This clonotype was recorded many times. The rearrangement uses TRBV2 and TRBJ1-5; weak D call: TRBD1 (6 bases). Germline V gene lookup returns CDR1 SNHLY and CDR2 FYNNEI. The CDR3 spans 15 residues. V was pared by 6 bases and J by 5 bases, with 17 bases between. CDR3: CASRGTGSRDQPQHF. The CDR3 region has the DNA TGTGCCAGCAGGGGAACAGGGAGTAGGGATCAGCCCCAGCATTTT.

This clonotype has a handful of counts. The gene calls are TRBV7-2 and TRBJ2-2, with TRBD2 matching 7 bases. This CDR3 has 16 residues. With V trimmed by 3 bases and J by 5 bases, 9 bases remained unmatched. Germline CDR1 and CDR2: SGHTA and FQGNSA. The DNA for the CDR3 is TGTGCCAGCAGCTTGTCCACGGGAGGCTGGACCGGGGAGCTGTTTTTT. Amino acids: CASSLSTGGWTGELFF.

V is TRBV29-1 and J is TRBJ2-7; 9 bases map to TRBD1. V lost 0 bases and J lost 6; bases outside the gene matches: 9. CDR1 SQVTM and CDR2 ANQGSEA come from the germline V gene. The CDR3 covers 15 residues. The CDR3 DNA sequence: TGCAGCGTTGAAGACGGGACAGGGTACGGGCGCGAGCAGTACTTC. Translating it yields CSVEDGTGYGREQYF.

This chain links TRBV19 with TRBJ1-5; possible D gene TRBD1, 5 bases. The V end lost 3 bases, the J end lost 6 bases, and 12 bases lay between the germline ends. Germline CDR1 is LNHDA and CDR2 is SQIVND (reference sequence). This CDR3 is 14 amino acids long. In DNA form, the CDR3 reads TGTGCCAGTAGTATTCCCCCAGGGCGTCAGCCCCAGCATTTT. It encodes CASSIPPGRQPQHF.

This clonotype was detected many times. This chain uses TRBV20-1 with TRBJ1-1; weak D call: TRBD1 (6 bases). Trimming took off 1 base at V and 5 bases at J, with 14 bases between the two ends. This CDR3 is 14 amino acids long. CDR1 and CDR2 (germline): DFQATT, SNEGSKA (reference sequence). This CDR3 is CSARVSRGGTEAFF. The CDR3 DNA is TGCAGTGCTAGAGTATCCAGGGGAGGTACTGAAGCTTTCTTT.